One and the same sample provided the 31 T cell receptor beta chains below, sequenced in a study of cytomegalovirus exposure and HLA in healthy donors (TCRdb year 2017). Receptor amplification or capture employed the immunoSEQ multiplex PCR assay. In TCRdb, the immuneACCESS table is reduced to in-frame sequences with V and J assigned. These tables do not hold every clone; where another copy was compared, an unresolved V gene accounts for under half, and the others remain unexplained. This sample holds fewer than 250,000 clones; around 87% were observed only once. The top ten clonotypes cover about 2.8% of the sample. Sequencing used PBMCs. The receptors were gathered from a man younger than 30 in good health and CMV-seronegative.

This sequence joins TRBV27 and TRBJ2-6; no clear D gene. The germline V and J ends were trimmed by 2 bases and 0 bases, with 8 bases remaining between them. Germline V gives CDR1 MNHEY, CDR2 SMNVEV (reference sequence). The CDR3 has 16 residues. CDR3 in DNA: TGTGCCAGCAGTTTAGGCGGCAGCTCTGGGGCCAACGTCCTGACTTTC. The encoded protein is CASSLGGSSGANVLTF. Based on the CDR3 plus reference TRBV27 and TRBJ2-6, the full variable domain is EAQVTQNPRYLITVTGKKLTVTCSQNMNHEYMSWYRQDPGLGLRQIYYSMNVEVTDKGDVPEGYKVSRKEKRNFPLILESPSPNQTSLYFCASSLGGSSGANVLTFGAGSRLTVL.

The chain links TRBV6-5 to TRBJ2-2, with 12 bases lining up with TRBD1. Germline CDR1 is MNHEY and CDR2 is SVGAGI. The V and J ends lost 8 bases and 8 bases, in that order; junction bases with no gene match: 6. There are 14 residues in the CDR3. The CDR3 reads CASSGTGGMGELFF. In DNA form, the CDR3 reads TGTGCCAGCTCCGGGACAGGGGGCATGGGGGAGCTGTTTTTT.

The chain links TRBV6-5 to TRBJ1-6; a possible D gene is TRBD1 (5 bases). Germline V gene data show CDR1 as MNHEY and CDR2 as SVGAGI. V lost 2 bases and J lost 7, with 12 bases in between. This CDR3 is built from 15 residues. The CDR3 reads CASSYMDIGNSPLHF. The DNA for the CDR3 is TGTGCCAGCAGTTACATGGACATTGGCAATTCACCCCTCCACTTT.

V gene TRBV9 combines with J gene TRBJ2-5; D might be TRBD1 (6 bases). CDR1 SGDLS and CDR2 YYNGEE come from the germline V gene. With 2 bases removed from V and 2 bases from J, the gap between germline ends came to 16 bases. The CDR3 contains 16 residues. CDR3 sequence reads: CASSVRPQGGQETQYF. CDR3 DNA sequence: TGTGCCAGCAGCGTCCGCCCCCAAGGGGGTCAAGAGACCCAGTACTTC.

V is TRBV6-6 and J is TRBJ1-6; no definite D call. The CDR3 is 16 amino acids. CDR1 is MNHNY and CDR2 is SVGAGI in the germline V gene (reference sequence). V was trimmed by 2 bases and J by 9 bases, leaving 17 bases between them. The CDR3 region is CASSYPDGSRGSPLHF. The CDR3 DNA reads as TGTGCCAGCAGTTACCCAGACGGTTCCCGGGGTTCACCCCTCCACTTT.

This clone has a single count. This chain joins TRBV5-1 and TRBJ1-6; no firm D call. The germline V gene has CDR1 SGHRS and CDR2 YFSETQ. The CDR3 runs 14 residues. The V gene lost 5 bases and the J gene lost 8 bases, with 14 bases spanning the gap. Here the CDR3 DNA reads TGCGCCAGCAGAGAGAGGATAGGTGATTCACCCCTCCACTTT. Amino acids: CASRERIGDSPLHF.

The chain links TRBV9 to TRBJ2-3, with D possibly matching TRBD1 (7 bases). Germline loops: CDR1 SGDLS, CDR2 YYNGEE. The CDR3 is made up of 14 amino acids. V lost 3 bases, J lost 6 bases, and 14 bases lay in between. The CDR3 DNA reads as TGTGCCAGCAGCGGTGGCAGGGGGGAGGATACGCAGTATTTT. This encodes CASSGGRGEDTQYF.

The genes are TRBV28 and TRBJ1-2, with 8 bases aligning to TRBD1. The V segment lost 9 bases and the J segment 4 bases; nucleotides outside the gene matches: 4. Germline V gene data show CDR1 as MDHEN and CDR2 as SYDVKM. The CDR3 loop spans 12 amino acids. CDR3 loop: CASQGAAYGYTF. As DNA, the CDR3 is TGTGCCAGTCAGGGGGCTGCCTATGGCTACACCTTC.

The V gene is TRBV7-8, the J gene TRBJ1-5, with 8 bases identical to TRBD1. Unmatched junction bases numbered 6, after V lost 1 base and J lost 7 bases. This CDR3 region has 15 residues. From germline, CDR1 is SGHVS and CDR2 FQNEAQ. The CDR3: CASSLEGQVWQPQHF. DNA of the CDR3: TGTGCCAGCAGCTTAGAGGGACAGGTGTGGCAGCCCCAGCATTTT.

This clone has a single count. V gene TRBV29-1 combines with J gene TRBJ1-1; weak D call: TRBD1 (5 bases). Germline CDR1 reads SQVTM; CDR2 reads ANQGSEA. The CDR3 spans 11 residues. V lost 6 bases and J lost 10, with 15 bases in between. The CDR3 loop reads CSVEGRVGAFF. CDR3 DNA sequence: TGCAGCGTCGAGGGGAGGGTCGGAGCTTTCTTT.

The chain joins TRBV11-2 to TRBJ2-1, with TRBD2 as a possible D gene (6 bases). V was pared by 7 bases and J by 1 base, with 11 bases between. From germline, CDR1 is SGHAT and CDR2 FQNNGV. The CDR3 is made up of 14 amino acids. CDR3 in DNA: TGTGCCAGCACGGGGGTACTTTCCTACAATGAGCAGTTCTTC. Protein: CASTGVLSYNEQFF. Filled out from reference TRBV11-2 and TRBJ2-1, the complete variable domain reads EAGVAQSPRYKIIEKRQSVAFWCNPISGHATLYWYQQILGQGPKLLIQFQNNGVVDDSQLPKDRFSAERLKGVDSTLKIQPAKLEDSAVYLCASTGVLSYNEQFFGPGTRLTVL.

This sequence joins TRBV4-3 and TRBJ1-3; possible D gene TRBD1, 5 bases. CDR3 size: 15 residues. Germline V gene lookup returns CDR1 LGHNA and CDR2 YSLEER. V was pared by 8 bases and J by 0 bases, with 14 bases between. This chain's CDR3 is CASAPSGNSGNTIYF. CDR3 nucleotides: TGCGCCAGCGCCCCCTCAGGGAACTCTGGAAACACCATATATTTT.

The V gene is TRBV6-4, the J gene TRBJ2-1; maybe TRBD1 (6 bases). CDR3 size: 15 residues. Germline CDR1 MRHNA, CDR2 SNTAGT. With 5 bases removed from V and 4 bases from J, the gap between germline ends came to 15 bases. CDR3 DNA: TGTGCCAGCAGTCGAACCGGGACACAATACAATGAGCAGTTCTTC. Amino acid sequence: CASSRTGTQYNEQFF.

The chain is built from TRBV2 and TRBJ2-7; 7 bases align to TRBD1. J lost 0 bases, V lost 5 bases, and 7 bases had no gene match. CDR1 and CDR2 (germline): SNHLY, FYNNEI. The CDR3 runs to 15 residues. The CDR3 protein is CASSPLTGSSYEQYF. The CDR3 nucleotides are TGTGCCAGCAGTCCCTTGACAGGGTCCTCCTACGAGCAGTACTTC.

The chain joins TRBV4-3 to TRBJ1-2; 7 nucleotides line up with TRBD1. V lost 5 bases to trimming and J lost 8 bases; unmatched junction nucleotides: 11. The CDR3 totals 14 residues. CDR1 is LGHNA and CDR2 is YSLEER in the germline V gene. CDR3 region: CASSAMTGLNGYTF. Here the CDR3 DNA reads TGCGCCAGCAGCGCGATGACAGGGTTAAACGGCTACACCTTC.

The genes are TRBV6-5 and TRBJ1-1; no clear D. This CDR3 contains 12 residues. V dropped 5 bases and J dropped 10 bases, with 14 bases sitting between them. Per the germline V gene, CDR1 is MNHEY and CDR2 is SVGAGI. The CDR3 coding sequence is TGTGCCAGCAGTCCCGGGCCCCGGGGAGCTTTCTTT. It yields the protein CASSPGPRGAFF.

The CDR3 sequence: CASSQEGTRAGNTIYF. DNA of the CDR3: TGCGCCAGCAGCCAAGAAGGGACAAGGGCTGGAAACACCATATATTTT. The V gene is TRBV4-1, the J gene TRBJ1-3; D is perhaps TRBD1 (6 bases). This CDR3 comprises 16 residues. The germline V and J ends were trimmed by 0 bases and 2 bases, with 11 bases remaining between them. Germline CDR1 and CDR2: MGHRA and YSYEKL.

The chain couples TRBV4-2 to TRBJ2-3; 12 bases match TRBD2. Germline CDR1 LGHNA, CDR2 YNFKEQ. The CDR3 is made up of 15 amino acids. Losses at the gene ends were 4 bases for V and 4 bases for J; bases not matched to a gene: 3. The CDR3 region has the DNA TGTGCCAGCAGCCTCCGGACTAGCGGGGCAGATACGCAGTATTTT. Translated: CASSLRTSGADTQYF.

The chain couples TRBV9 to TRBJ1-1, with TRBD1 as a possible D gene (6 bases). This CDR3 comprises 17 residues. The V and J ends lost 3 bases and 5 bases respectively, with 23 bases between them. Germline values: CDR1 SGDLS, CDR2 YYNGEE. CDR3 sequence (DNA): TGTGCCAGCAGCGCCGGGTTTGGGGGCCCTAGAGGAACTGAAGCTTTCTTT. Its translation: CASSAGFGGPRGTEAFF.

This chain joins TRBV27 and TRBJ2-1; 8 nucleotides agree with TRBD2. CDR1 MNHEY and CDR2 SMNVEV come from the germline V gene (reference sequence). J lost 0 bases, V lost 5 bases, and 3 bases had no gene match. This CDR3 region has 15 residues. CDR3 nucleotides: TGTGCCAGCAGTCCGACTAGCGCCTCCTACAATGAGCAGTTCTTC. Translating gives CASSPTSASYNEQFF.

This clone was picked up a small number of times. The chain has TRBV7-3 and TRBJ1-1, with 7 bases matching TRBD1. J was trimmed by 0 bases and V by 10 bases; bases with no gene match: 5. Germline-derived CDR1 and CDR2 are SGHTA and FQGTGA. There are 13 residues in the CDR3. The CDR3 is CATSTGLNTEAFF. The CDR3 DNA is TGTGCCACCTCGACAGGGCTGAACACTGAAGCTTTCTTT.

The chain recombines TRBV4-1 with TRBJ2-7; 13 bases fit TRBD2. CDR1 and CDR2 from the germline V gene are MGHRA and YSYEKL. V gave up 0 bases and J gave up 4 bases; unmatched junction bases: 9. The CDR3 runs 18 residues. CDR3 sequence (DNA): TGCGCCAGCAGCCAAGAGACGAGGACTAGCGGGAGTAGGTACGAGCAGTACTTC. Its translation: CASSQETRTSGSRYEQYF.

J is TRBJ1-5 and V is TRBV7-9; 11 positions match TRBD1. Per the germline V gene, CDR1 is SEHNR and CDR2 is FQNEAQ (reference sequence). With V trimmed by 5 bases and J by 5 bases, 2 bases remained unmatched. The CDR3 spans 14 residues. The CDR3: CASSRTGGDQPQHF. CDR3 coding DNA: TGTGCCAGCAGCCGGACAGGGGGCGATCAGCCCCAGCATTTT.

V usage is TRBV10-1 and J usage is TRBJ2-7; maybe TRBD1 (6 bases). Trimming left V 6 bases short and J 6 bases short, with 18 bases between. CDR1 WNHNN and CDR2 SYGVQD come from the germline V gene (reference sequence). CDR3 length equals 14 residues. CDR3 sequence: CASSPDRRPVEQYF. In nucleotides, the CDR3 is TGCGCCAGCAGCCCGGACAGAAGGCCTGTCGAGCAGTACTTC.

This clone has just a few counts. The chain combines TRBV7-2 with TRBJ1-2; possibly TRBD1 for D (6 bases). CDR1 and CDR2 (germline): SGHTA, FQGNSA. V was cut by 7 bases and J by 4 bases, with 16 bases left in between. This CDR3 is built from 14 residues. As DNA, the CDR3 is TGTGCCAGCACCCTAAGGACAGATCTCTATGGCTACACCTTC. It yields the protein CASTLRTDLYGYTF. The full variable domain, its missing parts supplied by reference TRBV7-2 and TRBJ1-2, is GAGVSQSPSNKVTEKGKDVELRCDPISGHTALYWYRQSLGQGLEFLIYFQGNSAPDKSGLPSDRFSAERTGGSVSTLTIQRTQQEDSAVYLCASTLRTDLYGYTFGSGTRLTVV.

Details on this clone: At the DNA level, this CDR3 is encoded by other sequences in the same sample as well. The rearrangement uses TRBV5-1 and TRBJ2-7; D possibly corresponds to TRBD1 (5 bases). V lost 0 bases, J lost 6 bases, and 10 bases lay in between. CDR3 length equals 13 residues. Germline loops: CDR1 SGHRS, CDR2 YFSETQ. The CDR3 coding sequence is TGCGCCAGCAGCTTGGGGCAGGGCGGCGAGCAGTACTTC. Residues: CASSLGQGGEQYF.

The chain employs TRBV9 and TRBJ2-3; D is possibly TRBD2 (5 bases). Per germline, CDR1 SGDLS and CDR2 YYNGEE. This CDR3 is built from 17 residues. The V gene lost 3 bases and the J gene lost 4 bases, with 21 bases spanning the gap. CDR3 bases: TGTGCCAGCAGCGCCCGCGTGGACCTAGCTCGACCAGATACGCAGTATTTT. It translates to CASSARVDLARPDTQYF.

This clone occurred once. This chain joins TRBV5-4 and TRBJ2-4; TRBD1 agrees at 7 bases. This CDR3 spans 16 amino acids. Germline trimming cut 4 bases from V and 0 bases from J; bases unmatched to any gene: 7. Germline CDR1 reads SGHNT; CDR2 reads YYREEE (reference sequence). The CDR3 loop is CASSLPGQLAKNIQYF. In DNA form, the CDR3 reads TGTGCCAGCAGCCTTCCGGGACAGCTAGCCAAAAACATTCAGTACTTC. The full variable domain, in which reference TRBV5-4 and TRBJ2-4 provide the parts outside the CDR3, is ETGVTQSPTHLIKTRGQQVTLRCSSQSGHNTVSWYQQALGQGPQFIFQYYREEENGRGNFPPRFSGLQFPNYSSELNVNALELDDSALYLCASSLPGQLAKNIQYFGAGTRLSVL.

The chain uses TRBV11-3 and TRBJ2-3; 7 bases agree with TRBD1. The CDR3 loop spans 14 amino acids. From germline, CDR1 is SGHNT and CDR2 YENEEA. With 4 bases clipped from V and 2 bases from J, the junction kept 3 bases outside the gene matches. The CDR3 coding sequence is TGTGCCAGCAGCTCGGGACAGCACACAGATACGCAGTATTTT. Translating gives CASSSGQHTDTQYF.

The V call is TRBV4-1, the J call TRBJ1-1; 7 bases are a match to TRBD1. Germline assignment: CDR1 MGHRA and CDR2 YSYEKL. V gave up 3 bases and J gave up 5 bases; unmatched junction bases: 6. There are 14 residues in the CDR3. DNA for the CDR3: TGCGCCAGCAGCCAGTACCAGGGGGTAACTGAAGCTTTCTTT. Encoded protein: CASSQYQGVTEAFF.

This chain joins TRBV6-5 and TRBJ1-1; no clear D gene. Trimming took 7 bases from V and 3 from J, leaving 12 bases between them. The germline gives CDR1 MNHEY, CDR2 SVGAGI. The CDR3 spans 13 residues. The CDR3 DNA reads as TGTGCCAGCATGAGGGCCCATTACACTGAAGCTTTCTTT. Residues: CASMRAHYTEAFF.